This TCR beta chain is drawn from a study of cytomegalovirus exposure and HLA in healthy donors. Study-level points and caveats: In a later analysis, parvovirus B19, influenza, CMV and Epstein-Barr virus appeared linked to several top co-occurrence clusters. Solely CMV serostatus was available to characterize immune exposure. Being productive about 87% or about 30% of the time was typical of most TCR beta V segments in an earlier analysis.

This PCR relied on a set of 60 Vbeta primers and 13 Jbeta primers. In the original analysis: Per a later analysis, the number of unique TCR beta chains was about 80 million, of which about 11 million were shared. The assay was immunoSEQ multiplex PCR, and TCRdb's table has in-frame clones only and misses some. That table furnishes V, J and clone size, whereas the DNA furnished D and trimming. The sample holds almost 200,000 clones; roughly three quarters are singletons and the top ten take approximately 0.39%. Note on this clone: Its specificity is unknown.

The CDR3 is 15 residues long. Trimming took off 9 bases at V and 5 bases at J, with 22 bases between the two ends. Germline CDR1 and CDR2: MNHNS and SASEGT. The receptor was derived from a male donor in good health and CMV-seropositive. The material sequenced was PBMCs. The chain carries TRBV6-1 and TRBJ1-1; D is undetermined. CDR3 sequence: CASEREDLSGTEAFF. The CDR3, as DNA: TGTGCCAGTGAGAGGGAAGATCTTTCGGGTACTGAAGCTTTCTTT.